This TCR beta chain was found in a study of blood T cell repertoires in COVID-19. Study information: PBMCs, B-cell-depleted T cells, or T cells provided the cDNA or gDNA that made up the material.

This clone was observed once. The table came from immunoSEQ multiplex PCR; TCRdb's copy has only in-frame clones and leaves some out. The table lists about 35,000 clones, around 87% of them singletons. The specimen sequenced was peripheral blood. The sequence came from a human donor in a cohort sampled during active COVID-19.

The CDR3 nucleotides read TGTGCCAGCAGCCAAGGAGCCAAGACTACATTCTCTGGAAACACCATATATTTT. Residues: CASSQGAKTTFSGNTIYF. The chain joins TRBV3-1 (or the pseudogene TRBV3-2) to TRBJ1-3; no clear D. Germline V gene lookup returns CDR1 LGHDT and CDR2 YNNKEL (reference sequence). This CDR3 has 18 residues. V lost 1 base to trimming and J lost 0 bases, with 16 bases between them.